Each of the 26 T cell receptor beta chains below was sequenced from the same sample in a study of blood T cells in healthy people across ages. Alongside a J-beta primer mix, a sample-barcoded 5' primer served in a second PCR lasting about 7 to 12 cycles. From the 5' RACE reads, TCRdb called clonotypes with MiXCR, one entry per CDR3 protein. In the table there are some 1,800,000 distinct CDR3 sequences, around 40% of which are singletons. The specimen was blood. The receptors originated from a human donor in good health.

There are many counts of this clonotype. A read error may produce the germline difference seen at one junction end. The CDR3 spells CASSLRTGPYEQYF. Here the CDR3 DNA reads TGTGCCAGCAGCCTAAGGACAGGCCCCTACGAGCAGTACTTC. The chain uses TRBV5-1 and TRBJ2-7, with 7 bases that match TRBD1. There are 14 residues in the CDR3. CDR1 SGHRS and CDR2 YFSETQ come from the germline V gene. The full variable domain, with the rest looked up from reference TRBV5-1 and TRBJ2-7, is KAGVTQTPRYLIKTRGQQVTLSCSPISGHRSVSWYQQTPGQGLQFLFEYFSETQRNKGNFPGRFSGRQFSNSRSEMNVSTLELGDSALYLCASSLRTGPYEQYFGPGTRLTVT.

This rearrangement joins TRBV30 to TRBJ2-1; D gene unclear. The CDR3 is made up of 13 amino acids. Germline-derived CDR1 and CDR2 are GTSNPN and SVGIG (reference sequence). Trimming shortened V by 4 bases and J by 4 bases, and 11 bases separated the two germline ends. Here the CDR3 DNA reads TGTGCCTGGAATGACATCTCTTACAATGAGCAGTTCTTC. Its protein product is CAWNDISYNEQFF. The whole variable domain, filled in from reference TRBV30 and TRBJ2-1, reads SQTIHQWPATLVQPVGSPLSLECTVEGTSNPNLYWYRQAAGRGLQLLFYSVGIGQISSEVPQNLSASRPQDRQFILSSKKLLLSDSGFYLCAWNDISYNEQFFGPGTRLTVL.

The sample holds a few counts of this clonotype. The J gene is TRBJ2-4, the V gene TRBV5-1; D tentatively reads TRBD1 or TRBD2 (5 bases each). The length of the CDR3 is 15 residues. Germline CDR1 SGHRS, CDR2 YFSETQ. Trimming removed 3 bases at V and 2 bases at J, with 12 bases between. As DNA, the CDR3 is TGCGCCAGCAGCTCGCACTCGGGACCCAAAAACATTCAGTACTTC. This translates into CASSSHSGPKNIQYF.

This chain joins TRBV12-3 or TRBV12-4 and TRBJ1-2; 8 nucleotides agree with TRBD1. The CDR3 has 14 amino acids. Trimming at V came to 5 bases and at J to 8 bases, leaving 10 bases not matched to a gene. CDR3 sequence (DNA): TGTGCCAGCAGTCCCCAGGGGGCTACTGGGGGCTACACCTTC. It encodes CASSPQGATGGYTF.

CDR3 in amino acids: CASSLRPDSNYGYTF. The CDR3 coding sequence is TGTGCCAGCAGCCTAAGACCCGACAGTAACTATGGCTACACCTTC. The gene calls are TRBV12-3 or TRBV12-4 and TRBJ1-2; D is perhaps TRBD1 (5 bases). V was trimmed by 6 bases and J by 1 base, leaving 15 bases between them. This CDR3 contains 15 residues.

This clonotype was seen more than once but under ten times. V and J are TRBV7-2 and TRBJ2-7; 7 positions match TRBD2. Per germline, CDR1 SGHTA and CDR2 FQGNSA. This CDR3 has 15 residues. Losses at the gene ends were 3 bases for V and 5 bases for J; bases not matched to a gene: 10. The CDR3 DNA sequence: TGTGCCAGCAGCTTCATCGGGGGGACCTTCGACGAGCAGTACTTC. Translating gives CASSFIGGTFDEQYF.

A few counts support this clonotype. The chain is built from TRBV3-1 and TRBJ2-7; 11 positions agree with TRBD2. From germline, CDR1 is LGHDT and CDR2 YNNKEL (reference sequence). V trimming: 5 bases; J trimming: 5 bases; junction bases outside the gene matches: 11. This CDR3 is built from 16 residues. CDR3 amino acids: CASSLRLAGGPHEQYF. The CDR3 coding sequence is TGTGCCAGCAGCTTGCGATTAGCGGGAGGGCCCCACGAGCAGTACTTC.

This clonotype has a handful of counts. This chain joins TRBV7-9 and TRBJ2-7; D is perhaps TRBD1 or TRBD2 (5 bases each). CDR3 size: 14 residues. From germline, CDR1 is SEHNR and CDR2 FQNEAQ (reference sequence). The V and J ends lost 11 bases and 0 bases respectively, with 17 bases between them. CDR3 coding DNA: TGTGCCGGCCGGGATGGGGGTAGCTCCTACGAGCAGTACTTC. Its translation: CAGRDGGSSYEQYF.

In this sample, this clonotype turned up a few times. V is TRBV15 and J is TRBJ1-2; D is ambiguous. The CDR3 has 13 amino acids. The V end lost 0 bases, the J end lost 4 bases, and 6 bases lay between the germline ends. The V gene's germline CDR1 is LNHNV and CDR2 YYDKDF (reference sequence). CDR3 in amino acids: CATSREAGYGYTF. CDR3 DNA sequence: TGTGCCACCAGCAGAGAGGCCGGCTATGGCTACACCTTC.

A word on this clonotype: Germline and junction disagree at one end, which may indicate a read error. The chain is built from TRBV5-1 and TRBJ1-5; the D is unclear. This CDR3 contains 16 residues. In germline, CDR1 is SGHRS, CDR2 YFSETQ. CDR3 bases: TGCGCCAGCAGCAAAAATCCAGTTTCGGGCGATCAGTCCCAGCATTTT. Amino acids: CASSKNPVSGDQSQHF. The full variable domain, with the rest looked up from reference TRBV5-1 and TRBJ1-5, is KAGVTQTPRYLIKTRGQQVTLSCSPISGHRSVSWYQQTPGQGLQFLFEYFSETQRNKGNFPGRFSGRQFSNSRSEMNVSTLELGDSALYLCASSKNPVSGDQSQHFGDGTRLSIL.

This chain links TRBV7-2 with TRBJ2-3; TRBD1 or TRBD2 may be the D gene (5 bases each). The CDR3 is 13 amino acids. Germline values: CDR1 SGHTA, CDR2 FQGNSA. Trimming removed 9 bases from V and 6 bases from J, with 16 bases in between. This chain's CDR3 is CASRDGYADTQYF. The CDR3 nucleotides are TGTGCCAGTCGGGACGGCTATGCGGATACGCAGTATTTT.

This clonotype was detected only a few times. CDR3 sequence: CSARGFLAGISTDTQYF. In DNA form, the CDR3 reads TGCAGTGCTAGGGGGTTCCTAGCGGGGATCAGCACAGATACGCAGTATTTT. The gene calls are TRBV20-1 and TRBJ2-3; TRBD2 matches at 9 bases. CDR3 length equals 17 residues. The V segment lost 3 bases and the J segment 0 bases; nucleotides outside the gene matches: 10. Looked up from germline, CDR1 is DFQATT and CDR2 is SNEGSKA (reference sequence).

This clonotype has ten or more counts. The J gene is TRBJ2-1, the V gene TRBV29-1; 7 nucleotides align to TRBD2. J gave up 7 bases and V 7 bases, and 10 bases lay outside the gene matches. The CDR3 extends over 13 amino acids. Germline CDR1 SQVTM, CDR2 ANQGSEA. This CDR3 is CSASRGGENEQFF. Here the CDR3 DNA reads TGCAGCGCTAGCCGGGGAGGGGAAAATGAGCAGTTCTTC.

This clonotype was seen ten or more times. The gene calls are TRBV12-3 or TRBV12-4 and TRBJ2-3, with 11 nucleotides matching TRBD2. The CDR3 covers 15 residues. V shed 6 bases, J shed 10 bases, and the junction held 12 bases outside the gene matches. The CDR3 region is CASSPYSGGAYPQYF. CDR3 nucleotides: TGTGCCAGCAGCCCCTATAGCGGGGGGGCGTATCCGCAGTATTTT.

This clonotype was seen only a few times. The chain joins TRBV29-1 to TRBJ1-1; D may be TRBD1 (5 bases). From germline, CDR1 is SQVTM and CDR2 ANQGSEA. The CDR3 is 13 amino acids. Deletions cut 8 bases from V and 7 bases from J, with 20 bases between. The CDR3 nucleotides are TGCAGCTCCGCTGGTGGGCAGGGACTTGAAGCTTTCTTT. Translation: CSSAGGQGLEAFF.

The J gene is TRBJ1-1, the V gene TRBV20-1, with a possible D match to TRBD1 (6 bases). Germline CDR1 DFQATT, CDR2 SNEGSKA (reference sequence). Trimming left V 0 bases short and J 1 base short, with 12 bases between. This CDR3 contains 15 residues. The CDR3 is CSARDLRTANTEAFF. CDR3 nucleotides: TGCAGTGCTAGAGATCTCCGGACAGCGAACACTGAAGCTTTCTTT.

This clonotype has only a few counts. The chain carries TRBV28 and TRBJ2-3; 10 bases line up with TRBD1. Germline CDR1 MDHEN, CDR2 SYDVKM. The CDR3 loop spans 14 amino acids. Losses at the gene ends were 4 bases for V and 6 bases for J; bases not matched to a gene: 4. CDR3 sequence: CASSSGTGVDTQYF. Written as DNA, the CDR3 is TGTGCCAGCAGTTCCGGGACAGGGGTGGATACGCAGTATTTT.

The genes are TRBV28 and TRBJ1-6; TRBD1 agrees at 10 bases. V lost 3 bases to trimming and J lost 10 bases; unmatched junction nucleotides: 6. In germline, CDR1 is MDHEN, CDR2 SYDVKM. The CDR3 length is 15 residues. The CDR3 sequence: CASSLQGTGDSPLHF. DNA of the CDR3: TGTGCCAGCAGTTTGCAAGGGACAGGGGACTCACCCCTCCACTTT.

The CDR3 DNA follows: TGTGCCAGCAGCTTAAGTAGTGAAAGCTCCTACGAGCAGTACTTC. Encoded protein: CASSLSSESSYEQYF. The chain joins TRBV11-2 to TRBJ2-7, with D uncertain. CDR3 length: 15 amino acids. Trimming shortened V by 2 bases and J by 0 bases, and 11 bases separated the two germline ends. CDR1 SGHAT and CDR2 FQNNGV come from the germline V gene.

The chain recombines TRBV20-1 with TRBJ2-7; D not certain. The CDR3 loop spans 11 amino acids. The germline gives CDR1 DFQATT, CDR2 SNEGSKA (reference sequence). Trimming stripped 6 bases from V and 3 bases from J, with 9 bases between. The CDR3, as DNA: TGCAGTGCCGCTCCGGGCTACGAGCAGTACTTC. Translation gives CSAAPGYEQYF.

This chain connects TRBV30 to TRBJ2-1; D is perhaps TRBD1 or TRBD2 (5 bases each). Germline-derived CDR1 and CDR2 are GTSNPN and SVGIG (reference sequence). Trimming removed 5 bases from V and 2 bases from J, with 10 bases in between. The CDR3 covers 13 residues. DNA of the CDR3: TGTGCCTGGGAGGGGATCCCCTACAATGAGCAGTTCTTC. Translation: CAWEGIPYNEQFF.

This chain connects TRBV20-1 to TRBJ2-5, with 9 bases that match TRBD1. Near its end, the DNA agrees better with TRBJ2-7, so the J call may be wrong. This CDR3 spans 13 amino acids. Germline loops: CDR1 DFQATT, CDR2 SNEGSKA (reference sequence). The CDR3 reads CSEQRDRDYEQYF. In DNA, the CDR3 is TGCAGTGAACAAAGGGACAGGGACTACGAGCAGTACTTC.

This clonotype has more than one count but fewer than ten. The CDR3 spells CAAESGASYNEQFF. The CDR3 DNA sequence: TGTGCCGCAGAAAGCGGGGCCTCCTACAATGAGCAGTTCTTC. The chain links TRBV10-3 to TRBJ2-1; 7 bases are a match to TRBD2. V lost 11 bases to trimming and J lost 0 bases; unmatched junction nucleotides: 7. Germline values: CDR1 ENHRY, CDR2 SYGVKD. The CDR3 totals 14 residues.

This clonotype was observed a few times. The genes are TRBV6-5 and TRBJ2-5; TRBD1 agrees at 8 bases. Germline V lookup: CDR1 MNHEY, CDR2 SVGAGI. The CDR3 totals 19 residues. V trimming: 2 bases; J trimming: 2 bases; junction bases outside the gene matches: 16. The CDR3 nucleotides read TGTGCCAGCAGTTACCCTAGGTCCGGAAGTGGGACAGGTCAAGAGACCCAGTACTTC. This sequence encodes CASSYPRSGSGTGQETQYF.

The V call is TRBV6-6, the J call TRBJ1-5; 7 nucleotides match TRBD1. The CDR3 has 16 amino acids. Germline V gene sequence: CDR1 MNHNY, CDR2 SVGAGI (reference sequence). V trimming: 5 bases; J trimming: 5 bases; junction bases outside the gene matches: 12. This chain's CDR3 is CASSKEIGTADQPQHF. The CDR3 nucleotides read TGTGCCAGCAGTAAGGAAATCGGGACAGCTGATCAGCCCCAGCATTTT.

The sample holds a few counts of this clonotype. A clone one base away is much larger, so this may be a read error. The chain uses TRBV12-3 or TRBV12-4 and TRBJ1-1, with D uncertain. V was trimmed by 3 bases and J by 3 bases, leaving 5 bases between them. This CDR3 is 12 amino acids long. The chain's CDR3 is CASSFRYTEAFF. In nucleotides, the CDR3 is TGTGCCAGCAGTTTCAGGTACACTGAAGCTTTCTTT.